The subject of this entry is one T cell receptor (beta chain). Its cognate antigen has yet to be identified. It has no much larger one-base neighbor in the sample; base qualities were not kept. The sample comes from a study of blood T cell repertoires in COVID-19 (dated by TCRdb to the early 2020s). General notes on the study: The collaborator samples originated in the United States, Italy and Spain and spanned the acute and convalescent phases of COVID-19. The material from the prospective study consisted of cDNA or gDNA derived from T cells, B-cell-depleted T cells, or PBMCs. The dataset comprised deeply sampled blood TCRbeta repertoires from subjects exposed to, actively infected with, or recovered from COVID-19. The repertoires were released in a freely available public database intended as a resource for research on the immune response to SARS-CoV-2. The samples were drawn from two sources: the first 160 participants of the ongoing ImmuneRACE study, and 1,000 to 1,500 subjects contributed by 6 global collaborators. The sample metadata nearly always contained a de-identified subject ID, COVID-19 status, age in years and sex. Where HLA class I and class II types were available, the types were taken from metadata supplied by the sample provider, not from assay-based typing. General conclusions and limits of the study: Clinical and demographic metadata were provided uncurated, with the amount varying by source and participant.

TCRbeta CDR3 regions were amplified from genomic DNA by means of the immunoSEQ Assay, a bias-controlled multiplex PCR. The original pipeline was this. The number of nucleated cells in each sample was estimated from the amplification of reference gene primers within the assay. To quantify the absolute abundance of each unique TCRbeta CDR3 rearrangement, sequence reads were collapsed and filtered. For each sample, productive Simpson clonality was calculated as the square root of Simpson's diversity index across productive rearrangements. In its TCRdb copy, this immuneACCESS table keeps in-frame sequences only and misses some clones. Where compared with another copy, unresolved V genes explain less than half of these, and the others have no known cause. V and J calls and clone size are those listed in that table; D and trimming were worked out from the DNA. This sample has tens of thousands of clones in its table, and around 79% of those were observed once. Clones ranked in the top ten supply roughly a sixth of the sample.

The collaborating institutions used their own protocols to collect whole blood in K2EDTA tubes. For TCRbeta analysis, collaborators shipped samples in one of three forms: frozen whole blood, isolated PBMCs, or DNA extracted from either of those sample types. The receptor's source is a woman in her forties or fifties with active or convalescent COVID-19. The specimen was peripheral blood.

The CDR3 reads as follows: CASRILAGVYNEQFF. The base sequence is TGTGCCAGCAGAATACTAGCGGGAGTTTACAATGAGCAGTTCTTC. The chain is made from TRBV28 and TRBJ2-1, and TRBD2 aligns with 11 junction nucleotides. Measured from the cysteine to the phenylalanine, the CDR3 is 15 residues long. The DNA shown is the 45-base CDR3, in frame from base 1. The germline V gene yields MDHEN for CDR1 and SYDVKM for CDR2. Trimming takes 6 bases off V and 4 bases off J; junction bases not matched to a gene: 5. Full variable domain (CDR3 extended with the reference TRBV28 and TRBJ2-1 proteins): DVKVTQSSRYLVKRTGEKVFLECVQDMDHENMFWYRQDPGLGLRLIYFSYDVKMKEKGDIPEGYSVSREKKERFSLILESASTNQTSMYLCASRILAGVYNEQFFGPGTRLTVL.